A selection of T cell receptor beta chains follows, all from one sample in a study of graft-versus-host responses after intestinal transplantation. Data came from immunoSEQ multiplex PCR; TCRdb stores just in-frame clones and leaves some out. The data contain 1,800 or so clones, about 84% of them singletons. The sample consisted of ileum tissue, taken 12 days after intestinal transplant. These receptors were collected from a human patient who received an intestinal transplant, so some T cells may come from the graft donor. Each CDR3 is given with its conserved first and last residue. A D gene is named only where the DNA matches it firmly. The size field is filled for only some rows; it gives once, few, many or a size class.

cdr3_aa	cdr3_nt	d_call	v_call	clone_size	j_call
CASSVGVGTYNEQFF	TGTGCCAGCAGCGTAGGGGTCGGGACCTACAATGAGCAGTTCTTC	-	TRBV9	-	TRBJ2-1
CASSQDGTYNEQFF	TGCGCCAGCAGCCAAGATGGGACATACAATGAGCAGTTCTTC	-	TRBV4-1	few	TRBJ2-1
CASSPPFTGELFF	TGTGCCAGCAGCCCCCCCTTTACCGGGGAGCTGTTTTTT	-	TRBV13	-	TRBJ2-2
CASSKTATNEKLFF	TGTGCCAGCAGCAAAACAGCAACTAATGAAAAACTGTTTTTT	-	TRBV21-1	-	TRBJ1-4
CASSLGGSLNYEQYF	TGTGCCAGCAGTTTGGGGGGGTCCCTTAACTACGAGCAGTACTTC	TRBD2	TRBV28	once	TRBJ2-7
CASSDVQGTGEQYF	TGTGCCAGCAGTGACGTTCAGGGAACTGGCGAGCAGTACTTC	-	TRBV6-1	-	TRBJ2-7
CASSFSGGPHNQPQHF	TGTGCCAGCAGCTTTTCAGGGGGCCCCCACAATCAGCCCCAGCATTTT	TRBD1	TRBV7-6	-	TRBJ1-5
CSSTQRLGSEAFF	TGTTCGTCGACACAGCGCCTTGGGTCCGAAGCTTTCTTT	-	TRBV30	-	TRBJ1-1
CASSHGGPGQAFPRKQFF	TGTGCCAGCAGTCACGGGGGGCCGGGACAGGCTTTCCCTAGGAAGCAGTTCTTC	-	TRBV7-9	few	TRBJ2-1
CASSPSMNTEAFF	TGTGCCAGCAGCCCATCTATGAACACTGAAGCTTTCTTT	-	TRBV14	-	TRBJ1-1
CASRWWRRDTQYF	TGTGCCAGCAGGTGGTGGAGACGAGATACGCAGTATTTT	-	TRBV2	-	TRBJ2-3
CASSGTSTTGELFF	TGTGCCAGCAGTGGGACTAGCACCACCGGGGAGCTGTTTTTT	TRBD2	TRBV6-1	once	TRBJ2-2
CASNPTGSPNEKLFF	TGTGCCAGTAATCCGACAGGAAGCCCCAATGAAAAACTGTTTTTT	-	TRBV19	-	TRBJ1-4
CAISDQGFTGELFF	TGTGCCATCAGTGATCAGGGCTTCACCGGGGAGCTGTTTTTT	-	TRBV10-3	few	TRBJ2-2
CASSQKREISYGYTF	TGTGCCAGCAGCCAAAAAAGGGAGATCTCCTATGGCTACACCTTC	-	TRBV21-1	-	TRBJ1-2
CASSLWMWASNQPQHF	TGTGCCAGCAGTTTGTGGATGTGGGCGAGCAATCAGCCCCAGCATTTT	-	TRBV28	-	TRBJ1-5
CASSEVAGLADTQYF	TGCGCCAGCAGCGAAGTAGCGGGATTGGCAGATACGCAGTATTTT	TRBD2	TRBV4-1	-	TRBJ2-3
CASSLEQGAVHF	TGTGCCAGCAGCTTGGAACAGGGAGCCGTCCACTTT	-	TRBV7-9	-	TRBJ1-6
CASSEALTGDYGYTF	TGTGCCAGCAGTGAAGCGTTGACAGGGGACTATGGCTACACCTTC	TRBD1	TRBV6-1	-	TRBJ1-2
CASTNLPSGGSGGELFF	TGTGCCAGCACCAACCTCCCTAGCGGGGGAAGTGGCGGGGAGCTGTTTTTT	TRBD2	TRBV28	once	TRBJ2-2
CARALAGGQTQYF	TGTGCCAGAGCCCTAGCGGGAGGCCAGACCCAGTACTTC	TRBD2	TRBV2	-	TRBJ2-5
CASSYPSGRTNEQFF	TGTGCCAGCAGCTACCCTAGCGGGAGGACCAATGAGCAGTTCTTC	TRBD2	TRBV27	-	TRBJ2-1
CASSPRQGDGYTF	TGTGCCAGCAGCCCTCGGCAGGGTGACGGCTACACCTTC	-	TRBV6-6	-	TRBJ1-2
CASSLRLKETQYF	TGTGCCAGCAGCTTGCGACTCAAAGAGACCCAGTACTTC	-	TRBV7-9	-	TRBJ2-5
CARCRGRIKNRTDTQYF	TGTGCCAGGTGTCGGGGCCGAATCAAGAACCGCACAGATACGCAGTATTTT	-	TRBV7-3	-	TRBJ2-3
CTSSPIVSAKNIQYF	TGCACCAGCAGCCCCATAGTATCAGCCAAAAACATTCAGTACTTC	-	TRBV1	-	TRBJ2-4
CASSLVGQGREKLFF	TGTGCCAGCAGCTTAGTGGGTCAGGGAAGAGAAAAACTGTTTTTT	-	TRBV11-2	-	TRBJ1-4
CASSNTGELFF	TGTGCCAGCAGCAACACCGGGGAGCTGTTTTTT	-	TRBV6-4	-	TRBJ2-2
CASSISRQGYGYTF	TGTGCCAGTAGTATCTCCCGACAGGGGTATGGCTACACCTTC	TRBD1	TRBV19	-	TRBJ1-2
CASSLGPDEKLFF	TGTGCCAGCAGCTTAGGTCCTGATGAAAAACTGTTTTTT	-	TRBV7-2	-	TRBJ1-4
CASIGTGGCNQPQHF	TGTGCCAGCATCGGGACCGGGGGATGCAATCAGCCCCAGCATTTT	-	TRBV27	-	TRBJ1-5
CASSKPGQNNEKLFF	TGTGCCAGCAGTAAACCGGGACAGAATAATGAAAAACTGTTTTTT	TRBD1	TRBV25-1	-	TRBJ1-4
CASSPSGRRNEQFF	TGTGCCAGCAGCCCTAGCGGGAGGAGAAATGAGCAGTTCTTC	TRBD2	TRBV6-4	-	TRBJ2-1
CASSAGAGLRYGYTF	TGTGCCAGCAGTGCTGGGGCAGGACTACGCTATGGCTACACCTTC	-	TRBV2	-	TRBJ1-2